The 11 T cell receptor beta chains presented below share a single source sample, sequenced in a study of blood T cell repertoires in COVID-19. The data were produced by immunoSEQ multiplex PCR, yet TCRdb's version contains in-frame clones alone and is incomplete. The profile shows about 260,000 clones, less than 90% of them singletons. Source material: peripheral blood. Receptor source: a man aged 55 to 70 who had recovered from COVID-19.

V gene TRBV9 combines with J gene TRBJ1-4; 7 nucleotides agree with TRBD1. Trimming removed 4 bases from V and 3 bases from J; junction bases left unmatched: 3. The CDR3 consists of 14 residues. The germline CDR1 and CDR2 sequences are SGDLS and YYNGEE. DNA for the CDR3: TGTGCCAGCAGCCCGGGGACAGCTAATGAAAAACTGTTTTTT. This encodes CASSPGTANEKLFF. The full variable domain, its missing parts supplied by reference TRBV9 and TRBJ1-4, is DSGVTQTPKHLITATGQRVTLRCSPRSGDLSVYWYQQSLDQGLQFLIQYYNGEERAKGNILERFSAQQFPDLHSELNLSSLELGDSALYFCASSPGTANEKLFFGSGTQLSVL.

This chain's CDR3 is CASSPERGSYNEQFF. In nucleotides, the CDR3 is TGTGCCAGCAGCCCCGAGCGGGGCTCCTACAATGAGCAGTTCTTC. This chain uses TRBV6-5 with TRBJ2-1; 7 bases are a match to TRBD2. This CDR3 has 15 residues. Losses at the gene ends were 6 bases for V and 0 bases for J; bases not matched to a gene: 5. Germline loops: CDR1 MNHEY, CDR2 SVGAGI.

This sequence joins TRBV5-6 and TRBJ1-2, with D perhaps TRBD1 (6 bases). Germline-derived CDR1 and CDR2 are SGHDT and YYEEEE. The V gene lost 5 bases and the J gene lost 6 bases, with 17 bases spanning the gap. The CDR3 is made up of 14 amino acids. This chain's CDR3 is CASRQAGHLNGYTF. CDR3 in DNA: TGTGCCAGCAGACAAGCGGGACATCTAAATGGCTACACCTTC.

The rearrangement links TRBV19 to TRBJ2-7; 14 bases line up with TRBD2. Germline-derived CDR1 and CDR2 are LNHDA and SQIVND (reference sequence). V lost 7 bases and J lost 1; bases outside the gene matches: 9. The CDR3 extends over 17 amino acids. The CDR3 DNA follows: TGTGCCAGTACCGGATACGGGACTAGCGGGGGTTCCTACGAGCAGTACTTC. Translating gives CASTGYGTSGGSYEQYF.

This clone occurred once. V gene TRBV7-6 combines with J gene TRBJ1-2; TRBD1 aligns across 8 bases. The germline V gene has CDR1 SGHVS and CDR2 FNYEAQ. The V segment lost 1 base and the J segment 3 bases; nucleotides outside the gene matches: 7. This CDR3 comprises 16 residues. The CDR3 DNA follows: TGTGCCAGCAGCTTAGAGGCAGGGGGCTCCCACTATGGCTACACCTTC. Translated, it gives CASSLEAGGSHYGYTF.

The chain employs TRBV10-2 and TRBJ1-2, with TRBD1 identical over 9 bases. V was pared by 5 bases and J by 8 bases, with 3 bases of the junction left unmatched. CDR3 size: 12 residues. Germline CDR1 WSHSY, CDR2 SAAADI. This CDR3 is CASSRQGVGYTF. Here the CDR3 DNA reads TGCGCCAGCAGTCGACAGGGGGTGGGCTACACCTTC.

The V call is TRBV6-5, the J call TRBJ2-5, with a possible D match to TRBD2 (5 bases). Per germline, CDR1 MNHEY and CDR2 SVGAGI. The CDR3 runs to 13 residues. Trimming stripped 8 bases from V and 5 bases from J, with 15 bases between. The CDR3 DNA reads TGTGCCAGCCTCGGGGAAGGGCGGGAGACCCAGTACTTC. Amino acid sequence: CASLGEGRETQYF.

In its sample, this clone was seen a few times. V and J are TRBV15 and TRBJ2-7; 8 nucleotides match TRBD1. V shed 1 base, J shed 3 bases, and the junction held 5 bases outside the gene matches. Germline V CDR1 and CDR2: LNHNV, YYDKDF (reference sequence). The CDR3 runs to 15 residues. The CDR3 bases are TGTGCCACCAGCAGAGGGACAGGGAATTACTACGAGCAGTACTTC. It codes for CATSRGTGNYYEQYF.

This chain uses TRBV7-2 with TRBJ2-1; no reliable D call. In germline, CDR1 is SGHTA, CDR2 FQGNSA. V was cut by 4 bases and J by 4 bases, with 14 bases left in between. The CDR3 contains 15 residues. The CDR3 spells CASSYYTDGYNEQFF. The CDR3 DNA sequence: TGTGCCAGCAGCTACTACACGGATGGTTACAATGAGCAGTTCTTC.

The chain is built from TRBV5-4 and TRBJ2-7, with 8 bases that match TRBD1. The CDR3 length is 15 residues. Germline V CDR1 and CDR2: SGHNT, YYREEE (reference sequence). The V segment lost 3 bases and the J segment 2 bases; nucleotides outside the gene matches: 7. The CDR3 is CASSYPGGETYEQYF. DNA of the CDR3: TGTGCCAGCAGCTACCCAGGGGGCGAAACCTACGAGCAGTACTTC.

The gene calls are TRBV24-1 and TRBJ2-3; TRBD1 agrees at 8 bases. Germline V gives CDR1 KGHDR, CDR2 SFDVKD. Losses at the gene ends were 11 bases for V and 1 base for J; bases not matched to a gene: 4. The CDR3 runs 13 residues. CDR3 DNA sequence: TGTGCCATCCAGGGGGCCGGCACAGATACGCAGTATTTT. It encodes CAIQGAGTDTQYF.